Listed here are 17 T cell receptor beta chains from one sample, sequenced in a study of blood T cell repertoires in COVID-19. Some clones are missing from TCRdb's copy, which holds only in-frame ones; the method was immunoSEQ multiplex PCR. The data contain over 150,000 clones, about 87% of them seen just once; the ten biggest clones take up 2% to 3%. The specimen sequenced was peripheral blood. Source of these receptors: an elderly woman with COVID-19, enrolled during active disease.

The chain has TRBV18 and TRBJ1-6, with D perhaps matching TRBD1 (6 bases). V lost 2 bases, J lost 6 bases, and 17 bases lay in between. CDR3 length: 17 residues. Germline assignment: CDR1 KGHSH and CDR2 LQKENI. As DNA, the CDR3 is TGTGCCAGCTCACCATACACAAGGACAGCGGTTAATTCACCCCTCCACTTT. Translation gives CASSPYTRTAVNSPLHF.

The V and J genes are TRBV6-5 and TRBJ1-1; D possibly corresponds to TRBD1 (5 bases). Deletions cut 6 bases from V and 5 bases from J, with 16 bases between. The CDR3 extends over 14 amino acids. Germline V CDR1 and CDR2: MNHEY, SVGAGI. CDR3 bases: TGTGCCAGCAGGTCCGGGGGGGAGGGGACTGAAGCTTTCTTT. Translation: CASRSGGEGTEAFF.

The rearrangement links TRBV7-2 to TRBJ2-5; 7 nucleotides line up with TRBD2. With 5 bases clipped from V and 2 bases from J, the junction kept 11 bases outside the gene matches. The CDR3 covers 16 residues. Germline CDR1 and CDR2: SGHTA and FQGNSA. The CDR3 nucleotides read TGTGCCAGCAGCCAGGTGGGGGGGGTTCGGCAAGAGACCCAGTACTTC. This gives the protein CASSQVGGVRQETQYF.

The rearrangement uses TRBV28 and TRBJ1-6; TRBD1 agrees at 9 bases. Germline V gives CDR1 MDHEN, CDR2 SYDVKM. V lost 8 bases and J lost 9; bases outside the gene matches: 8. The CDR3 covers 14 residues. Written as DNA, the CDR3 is TGTGCCAGCGACAGGGGGGCGGCATTTTCACCCCTCCACTTT. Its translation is CASDRGAAFSPLHF. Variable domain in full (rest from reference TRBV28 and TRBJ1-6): DVKVTQSSRYLVKRTGEKVFLECVQDMDHENMFWYRQDPGLGLRLIYFSYDVKMKEKGDIPEGYSVSREKKERFSLILESASTNQTSMYLCASDRGAAFSPLHFGNGTRLTVT.

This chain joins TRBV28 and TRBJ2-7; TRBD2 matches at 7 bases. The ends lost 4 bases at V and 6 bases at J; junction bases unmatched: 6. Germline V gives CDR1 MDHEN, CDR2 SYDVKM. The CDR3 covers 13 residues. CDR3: CASSWDYLPEQYF. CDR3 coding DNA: TGTGCCAGCAGTTGGGACTACCTTCCCGAGCAGTACTTC.

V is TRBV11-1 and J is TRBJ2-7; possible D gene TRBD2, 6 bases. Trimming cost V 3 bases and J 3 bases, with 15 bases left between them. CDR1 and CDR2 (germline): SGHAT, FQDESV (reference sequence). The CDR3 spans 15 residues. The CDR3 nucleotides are TGTGCCAGCAGCTTGGGAGGTCGTACGGGCTACGAGCAGTACTTC. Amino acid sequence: CASSLGGRTGYEQYF.

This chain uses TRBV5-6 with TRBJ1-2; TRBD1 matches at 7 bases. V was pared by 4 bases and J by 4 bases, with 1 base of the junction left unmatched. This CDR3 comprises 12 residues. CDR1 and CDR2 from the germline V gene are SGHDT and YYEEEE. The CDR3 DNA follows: TGTGCCAGCAGCCGGGACAGCTATGGCTACACCTTC. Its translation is CASSRDSYGYTF.

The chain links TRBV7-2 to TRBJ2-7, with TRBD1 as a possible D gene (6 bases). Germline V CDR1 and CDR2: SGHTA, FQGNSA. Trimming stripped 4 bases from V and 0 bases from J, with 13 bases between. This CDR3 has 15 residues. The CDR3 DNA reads TGTGCCAGCAGCTCGAGACAGGTTATCTCCTACGAGCAGTACTTC. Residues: CASSSRQVISYEQYF.

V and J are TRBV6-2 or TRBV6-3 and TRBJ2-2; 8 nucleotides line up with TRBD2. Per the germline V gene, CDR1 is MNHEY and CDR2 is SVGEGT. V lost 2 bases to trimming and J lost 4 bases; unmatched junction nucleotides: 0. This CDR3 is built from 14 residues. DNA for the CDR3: TGTGCCAGCAGTTACACTAGCGGCACCGGGGAGCTGTTTTTT. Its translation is CASSYTSGTGELFF.

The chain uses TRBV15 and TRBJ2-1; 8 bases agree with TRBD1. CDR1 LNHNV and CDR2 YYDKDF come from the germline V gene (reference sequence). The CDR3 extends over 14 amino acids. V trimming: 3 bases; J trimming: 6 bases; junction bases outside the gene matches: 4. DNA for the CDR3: TGTGCCACCAGCAGGACAGGGGCCTTCAATGAGCAGTTCTTC. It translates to CATSRTGAFNEQFF.

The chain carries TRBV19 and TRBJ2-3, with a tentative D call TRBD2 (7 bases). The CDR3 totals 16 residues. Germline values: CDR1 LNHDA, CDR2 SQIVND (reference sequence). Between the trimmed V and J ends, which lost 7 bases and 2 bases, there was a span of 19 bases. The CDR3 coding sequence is TGTGCCAGTACTGGTGGGGGGGCGGGAGTCACAGATACGCAGTATTTT. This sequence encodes CASTGGGAGVTDTQYF.

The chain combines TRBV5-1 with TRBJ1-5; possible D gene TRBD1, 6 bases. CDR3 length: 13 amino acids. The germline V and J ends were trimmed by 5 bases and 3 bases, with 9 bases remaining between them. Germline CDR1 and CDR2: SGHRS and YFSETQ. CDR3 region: CASSEGVNQPQHF. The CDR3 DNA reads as TGCGCCAGCAGTGAGGGGGTCAATCAGCCCCAGCATTTT.

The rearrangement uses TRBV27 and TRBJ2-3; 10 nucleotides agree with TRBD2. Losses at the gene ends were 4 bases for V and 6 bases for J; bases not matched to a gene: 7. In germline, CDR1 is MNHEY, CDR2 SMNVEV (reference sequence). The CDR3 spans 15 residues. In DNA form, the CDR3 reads TGTGCCAGCAGTTCGGCTAGCGGGAGACCGGATACGCAGTATTTT. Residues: CASSSASGRPDTQYF.

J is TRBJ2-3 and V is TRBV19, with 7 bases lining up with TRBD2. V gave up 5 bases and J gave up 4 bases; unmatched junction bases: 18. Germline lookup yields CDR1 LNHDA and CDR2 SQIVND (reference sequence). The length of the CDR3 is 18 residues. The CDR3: CASSLSLRGGVRADTQYF. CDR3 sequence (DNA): TGTGCCAGTAGTCTCTCCTTGAGGGGAGGGGTTCGTGCAGATACGCAGTATTTT.

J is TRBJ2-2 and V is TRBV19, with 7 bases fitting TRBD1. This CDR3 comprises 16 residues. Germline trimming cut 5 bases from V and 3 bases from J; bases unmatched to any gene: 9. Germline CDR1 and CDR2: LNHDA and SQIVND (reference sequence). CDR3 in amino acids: CASSRYSTGDTGELFF. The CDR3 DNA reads TGTGCCAGTAGTCGCTACTCAACAGGGGACACCGGGGAGCTGTTTTTT.

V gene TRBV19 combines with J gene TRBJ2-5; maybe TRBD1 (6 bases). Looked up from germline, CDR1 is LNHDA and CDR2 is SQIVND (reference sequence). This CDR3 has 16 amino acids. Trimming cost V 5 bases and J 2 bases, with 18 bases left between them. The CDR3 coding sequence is TGTGCCAGTAGTCTCTCCTCGGGACACTCACAAGAGACCCAGTACTTC. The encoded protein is CASSLSSGHSQETQYF.

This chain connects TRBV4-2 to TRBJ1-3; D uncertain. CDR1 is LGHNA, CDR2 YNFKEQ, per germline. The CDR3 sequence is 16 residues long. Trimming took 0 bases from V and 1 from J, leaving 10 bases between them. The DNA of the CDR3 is TGTGCCAGCAGCCAAGACGGCCCACAGTCTGGAAACACCATATATTTT. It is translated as CASSQDGPQSGNTIYF.